This TCR beta chain was sequenced during a study of long-term antiretroviral therapy in people with HIV. Broader study findings: Blood dating 2004 to 2017 may reflect older ART regimens. On ART adherence, viral resistance or therapy changes, no data were available.

Researchers secured at least one pre-ART and at least two post-ART PBMC samples from each donor. Notes on this clone: The antigen is undetermined.

Run at survey level, the immunoSEQ assay was version v3.0. Target depth was 40,000-50,000 T-cell genomes per sample. Measured with immunoSEQ multiplex PCR; TCRdb has only the in-frame clones, and not every one. Here the sample spans fewer than 25,000 clones, 90% to 95% being singletons. Germline CDR1 is ENHRY and CDR2 is SYGVKD. This CDR3 has 13 amino acids. The V end was cut by 4 bases, the J end by 2 bases, with 8 bases between. This rearrangement joins TRBV10-3 to TRBJ1-2, with D possibly matching TRBD1 (5 bases). This receptor was obtained from a woman between 50 and 59 years old with HIV. The material sequenced was unsorted PBMCs, taken almost 5 years after starting antiretroviral therapy. For the CDR3, the DNA is TGTGCCATCAGTGCACAGGAAAACTATGGCTACACCTTC. This translates into CAISAQENYGYTF.